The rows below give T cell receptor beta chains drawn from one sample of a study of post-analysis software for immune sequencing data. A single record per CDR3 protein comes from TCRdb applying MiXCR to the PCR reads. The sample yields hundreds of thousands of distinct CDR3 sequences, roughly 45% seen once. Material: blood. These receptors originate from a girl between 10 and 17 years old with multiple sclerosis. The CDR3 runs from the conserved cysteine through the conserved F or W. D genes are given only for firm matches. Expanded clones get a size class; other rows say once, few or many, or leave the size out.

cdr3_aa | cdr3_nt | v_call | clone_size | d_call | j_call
CASMEPSGNYNEQFF | TGCGCCAGCATGGAGCCCAGCGGAAATTACAATGAGCAGTTCTTC | TRBV5-1 | . | . | TRBJ2-1
CATSDLEGAGDTEAFF | TGTGCCACCAGTGATTTGGAGGGGGCTGGGGACACTGAAGCTTTCTTT | TRBV24-1 | few | TRBD1 | TRBJ1-1
CASRRGKGGGFGEQYF | TGCGCCAGCAGGAGGGGCAAAGGCGGGGGCTTCGGTGAGCAGTACTTC | TRBV10-2 | few | . | TRBJ2-5
CASSYLGANEQFF | TGTGCCAGCAGTTACCTAGGGGCCAATGAGCAGTTCTTC | TRBV6-5 | few | . | TRBJ2-1
CAWSAGGTSTEAFF | TGTGCCTGGAGCGCAGGGGGCACGAGCACTGAAGCTTTCTTT | TRBV30 | . | TRBD1 | TRBJ1-1
CASSLEYADSYNEQFF | TGCGCCAGCAGCTTGGAGTATGCGGACAGCTACAATGAGCAGTTCTTC | TRBV5-1 | few | . | TRBJ2-1
CASSQNGASYEQYF | TGCGCCAGCAGCCAAAACGGGGCCTCCTACGAGCAGTACTTC | TRBV4-1 | few | . | TRBJ2-7
CASAALTYNEQFF | TGTGCCAGTGCCGCTCTTACCTACAATGAGCAGTTCTTC | TRBV12-3/TRBV12-4 | . | . | TRBJ2-1
CSAQTLGASTDTQYF | TGCAGTGCTCAAACTCTGGGGGCTAGCACAGATACGCAGTATTTT | TRBV20-1 | . | . | TRBJ2-3
CSAQSAQGETQYF | TGCAGTGCTCAATCCGCCCAAGGAGAGACCCAGTACTTC | TRBV20-1 | few | . | TRBJ2-5
CASSQGFYGYTF | TGTGCCAGCAGTCAGGGATTCTATGGCTACACCTTC | TRBV6-5 | few | . | TRBJ1-2
CASSGANSGANVLTF | TGTGCCAGCAGCGGGGCCAACTCTGGGGCCAACGTCCTGACTTTC | TRBV7-9 | few | . | TRBJ2-6
CSTGDRGDTQYF | TGCAGCACGGGGGACAGGGGGGATACGCAGTATTTT | TRBV29-1 | . | TRBD1 | TRBJ2-3
CAIRAPGQGAYEQYF | TGTGCCATCAGGGCCCCGGGACAGGGGGCCTACGAGCAGTACTTC | TRBV10-3 | few | TRBD1 | TRBJ2-7
CASILGETQYF | TGCGCCAGCATATTAGGAGAGACCCAGTACTTC | TRBV10-2 | . | . | TRBJ2-5
CASSAATVGETQYF | TGTGCCAGCAGCGCAGCAACGGTGGGGGAGACCCAGTACTTC | TRBV11-2 | . | . | TRBJ2-5
CASSYWGTEAFF | TGTGCCAGCAGTTACTGGGGCACTGAAGCTTTCTTT | TRBV6-5 | . | . | TRBJ1-1
CAISESADNEQFF | TGTGCCATCAGTGAGTCGGCAGACAATGAGCAGTTCTTC | TRBV10-3 | . | . | TRBJ2-1
CASSQLAGGSCNEQFF | TGTGCCAGCAGCCAATTAGCGGGAGGCTCCTGCAATGAGCAGTTCTTC | TRBV4-2 | . | TRBD2 | TRBJ2-1
CASSSFQQAKGYTF | TGTGCCAGCAGTTCATTCCAACAAGCGAAGGGCTACACCTTC | TRBV6-5 | once | . | TRBJ1-2
CASSPSDRGYEQYF | TGTGCCAGCAGCCCCTCGGACAGGGGCTACGAGCAGTACTTC | TRBV12-3/TRBV12-4 | . | TRBD1 | TRBJ2-7
CASSRGFNRGGNTEAFF | TGTGCCAGCAGCCGCGGGTTCAACAGGGGCGGGAACACTGAAGCTTTCTTT | TRBV11-2 | once | TRBD1 | TRBJ1-1
CASSPSTQTSGGYEQYF | TGCGCCAGCAGCCCCAGCACCCAAACTAGCGGCGGATACGAGCAGTACTTC | TRBV5-1 | few | TRBD2 | TRBJ2-7
CASSWTLAATDTQYF | TGTGCCAGCAGCTGGACCCTGGCGGCGACAGATACGCAGTATTTT | TRBV14 | . | . | TRBJ2-3
CSVDRTGRYEQFF | TGCAGCGTTGATCGGACAGGGCGTTATGAGCAGTTCTTC | TRBV29-1 | . | TRBD1 | TRBJ2-1